This T cell receptor beta chain was captured by sequencing in a study of T cell responses to AZD1222 COVID-19 vaccine. Generated by immunoSEQ multiplex PCR, the TCRdb table keeps only in-frame clones and is missing some. The data show 130,000 to 150,000 clones, approximately 78% seen once. V lost 4 bases to trimming and J lost 3 bases, with 13 bases between them. Germline V gene sequence: CDR1 SQVTM, CDR2 ANQGSEA. This CDR3 has 14 amino acids. Regarding the study as a whole: Seropositive status at baseline applied to only 6 or 7 AZD1222 recipients. Among vaccine-associated CD4 TCRs, coverage spanned spike, with dominance at 160-218 and 743-854.

This clone appeared a single time. Its antigen is unknown. This rearrangement joins TRBV29-1 to TRBJ1-5; D is unclear. Sequenced material: peripheral blood, taken on day 0 of MenACWY control vaccination. The receptor was derived from an adult in good health. The CDR3 protein is CSVVGGINNQPQHF. The CDR3 bases are TGCAGCGTTGTCGGCGGAATCAACAATCAGCCCCAGCATTTT.